This TCR beta chain appears in the sequencing data of a study of T cell clones after liver transplantation. About the research overall: Immunosuppression withdrawal was tried within 2 years after liver transplantation in this trial. Findings and limits, study-wide: The donor-reactive repertoire was only partly measurable in a couple of subjects, lacking donor cells. Donor-reactive sequences fell more than third party-reactive ones, suggesting partial deletion. Migration into the graft, not deletion, may explain lost graft donor-reactive T cells.

A note on this clone: Antigen unknown.

Repertoires were generated with immunoSEQ multiplex PCR, while TCRdb's copy carries only in-frame clones and drops some. This table has tens of thousands of clones, about 82% appearing once. The CDR3 extends over 15 amino acids. Germline loops: CDR1 LGHNA, CDR2 YNFKEQ. Trimming at V came to 5 bases and at J to 3 bases, leaving 5 bases not matched to a gene. This sequence was found in a human patient who received a liver transplant. Some of the T cells might come from the graft donor. This chain links TRBV4-2 with TRBJ2-7; 12 nucleotides match TRBD2. The sample in question was CD4+ T cells from blood, obtained almost 47 months after liver transplant. CDR3 amino acids: CASSSQLAGGYEQYF. CDR3 DNA: TGTGCCAGCAGCTCCCAACTAGCGGGGGGCTACGAGCAGTACTTC.